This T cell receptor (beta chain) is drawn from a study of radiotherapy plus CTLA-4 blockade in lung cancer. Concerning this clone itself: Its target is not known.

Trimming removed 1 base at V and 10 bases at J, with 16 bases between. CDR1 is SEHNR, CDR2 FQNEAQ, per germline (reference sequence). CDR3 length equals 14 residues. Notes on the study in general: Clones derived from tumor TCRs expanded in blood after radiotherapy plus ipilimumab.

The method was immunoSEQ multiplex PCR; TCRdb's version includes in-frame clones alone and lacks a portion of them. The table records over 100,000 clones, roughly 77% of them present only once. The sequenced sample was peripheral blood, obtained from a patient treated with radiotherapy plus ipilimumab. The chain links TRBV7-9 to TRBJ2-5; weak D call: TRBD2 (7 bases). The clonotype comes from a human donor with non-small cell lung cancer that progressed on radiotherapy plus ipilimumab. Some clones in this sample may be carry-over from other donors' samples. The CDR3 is CASSLGYREGDQYF. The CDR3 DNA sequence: TGTGCCAGCAGCTTAGGATACAGGGAGGGAGACCAGTACTTC. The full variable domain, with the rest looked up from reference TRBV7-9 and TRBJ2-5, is DTGVSQNPRHKITKRGQNVTFRCDPISEHNRLYWYRQTLGQGPEFLTYFQNEAQLEKSRLLSDRFSAERPKGSFSTLEIQRTEQGDSAMYLCASSLGYREGDQYFGPGTRLLVL.